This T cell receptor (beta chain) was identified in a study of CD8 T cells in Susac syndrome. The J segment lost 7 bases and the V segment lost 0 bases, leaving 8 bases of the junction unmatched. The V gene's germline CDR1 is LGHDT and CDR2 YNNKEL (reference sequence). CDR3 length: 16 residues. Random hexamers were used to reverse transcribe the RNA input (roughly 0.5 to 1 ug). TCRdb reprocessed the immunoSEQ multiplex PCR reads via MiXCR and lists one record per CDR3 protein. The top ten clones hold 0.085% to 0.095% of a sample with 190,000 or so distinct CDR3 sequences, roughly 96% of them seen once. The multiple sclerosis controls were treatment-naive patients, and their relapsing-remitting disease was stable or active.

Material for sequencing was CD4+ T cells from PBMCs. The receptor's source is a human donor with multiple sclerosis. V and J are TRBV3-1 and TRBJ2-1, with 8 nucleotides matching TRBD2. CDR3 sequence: CASSQDRAGAFNEQFF. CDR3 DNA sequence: TGTGCCAGCAGCCAAGATCGAGCGGGAGCCTTTAATGAGCAGTTCTTC.